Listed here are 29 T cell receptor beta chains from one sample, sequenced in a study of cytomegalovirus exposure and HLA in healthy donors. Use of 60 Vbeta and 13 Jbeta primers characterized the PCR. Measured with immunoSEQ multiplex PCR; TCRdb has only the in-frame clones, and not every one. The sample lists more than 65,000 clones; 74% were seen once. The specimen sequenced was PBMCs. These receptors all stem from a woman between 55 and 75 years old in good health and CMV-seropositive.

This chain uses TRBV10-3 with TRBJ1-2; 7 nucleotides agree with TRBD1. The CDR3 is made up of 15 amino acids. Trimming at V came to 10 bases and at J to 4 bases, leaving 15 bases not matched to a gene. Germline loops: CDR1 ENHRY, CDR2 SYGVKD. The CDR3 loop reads CASGGLDRVGYGYTF. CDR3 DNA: TGTGCCAGCGGAGGGCTAGACAGGGTGGGCTATGGCTACACCTTC.

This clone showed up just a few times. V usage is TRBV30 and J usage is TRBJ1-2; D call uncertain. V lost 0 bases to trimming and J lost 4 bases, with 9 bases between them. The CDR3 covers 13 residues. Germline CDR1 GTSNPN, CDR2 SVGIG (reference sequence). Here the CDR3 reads CAWSVGGFYGYTF. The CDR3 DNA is TGTGCCTGGAGTGTTGGCGGGTTCTATGGCTACACCTTC.

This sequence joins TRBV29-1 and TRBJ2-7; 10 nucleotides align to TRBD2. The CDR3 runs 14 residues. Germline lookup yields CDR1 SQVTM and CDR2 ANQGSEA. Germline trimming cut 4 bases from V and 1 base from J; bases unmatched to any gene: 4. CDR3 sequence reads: CSVGLAGVSYEQYF. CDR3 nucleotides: TGCAGCGTTGGGCTAGCGGGAGTGTCCTACGAGCAGTACTTC.

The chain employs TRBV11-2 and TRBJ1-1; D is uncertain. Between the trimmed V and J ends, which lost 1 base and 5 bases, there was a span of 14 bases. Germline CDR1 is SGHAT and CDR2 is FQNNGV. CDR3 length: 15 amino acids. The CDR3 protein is CASSLGSGLGTEAFF. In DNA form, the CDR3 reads TGTGCCAGCAGCTTAGGGTCGGGGTTAGGGACTGAAGCTTTCTTT.

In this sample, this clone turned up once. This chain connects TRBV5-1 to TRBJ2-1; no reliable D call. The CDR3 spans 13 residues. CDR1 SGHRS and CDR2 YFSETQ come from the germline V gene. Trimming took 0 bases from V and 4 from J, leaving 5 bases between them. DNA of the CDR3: TGCGCCAGCAGCTTGGACATATACAATGAGCAGTTCTTC. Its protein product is CASSLDIYNEQFF.

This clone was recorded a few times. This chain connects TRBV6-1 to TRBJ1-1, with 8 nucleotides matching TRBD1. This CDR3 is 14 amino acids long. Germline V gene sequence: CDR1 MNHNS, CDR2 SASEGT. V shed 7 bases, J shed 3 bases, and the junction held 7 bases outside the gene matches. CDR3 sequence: CASTNRGRDTEAFF. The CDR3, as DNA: TGTGCCAGCACTAACAGGGGGAGAGACACTGAAGCTTTCTTT.

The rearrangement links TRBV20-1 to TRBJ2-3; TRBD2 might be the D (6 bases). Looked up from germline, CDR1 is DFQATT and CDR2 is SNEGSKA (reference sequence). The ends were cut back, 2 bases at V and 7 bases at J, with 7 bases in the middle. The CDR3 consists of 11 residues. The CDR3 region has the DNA TGCAGTGCTAGAACTAGCAATACGCAGTATTTT. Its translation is CSARTSNTQYF.

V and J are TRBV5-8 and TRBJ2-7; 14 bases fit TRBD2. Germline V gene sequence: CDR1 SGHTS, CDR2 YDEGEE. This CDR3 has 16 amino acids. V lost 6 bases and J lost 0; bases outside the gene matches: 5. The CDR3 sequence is CASTPGLAGASYEQYF. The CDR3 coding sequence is TGTGCCAGCACCCCGGGACTAGCGGGGGCCTCCTACGAGCAGTACTTC.

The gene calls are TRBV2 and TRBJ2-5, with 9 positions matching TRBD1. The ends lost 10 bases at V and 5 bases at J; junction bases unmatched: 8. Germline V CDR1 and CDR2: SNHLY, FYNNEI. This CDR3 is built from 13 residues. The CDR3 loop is CATGTGFGETQYF. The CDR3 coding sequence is TGTGCCACCGGGACAGGGTTCGGGGAGACCCAGTACTTC.

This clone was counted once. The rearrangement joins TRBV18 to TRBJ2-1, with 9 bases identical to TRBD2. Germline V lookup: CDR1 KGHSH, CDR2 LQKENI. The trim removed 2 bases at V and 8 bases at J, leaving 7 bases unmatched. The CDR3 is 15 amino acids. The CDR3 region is CASSPSLAGRDEQFF. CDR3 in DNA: TGTGCCAGCTCACCATCGCTAGCGGGGCGGGATGAGCAGTTCTTC.

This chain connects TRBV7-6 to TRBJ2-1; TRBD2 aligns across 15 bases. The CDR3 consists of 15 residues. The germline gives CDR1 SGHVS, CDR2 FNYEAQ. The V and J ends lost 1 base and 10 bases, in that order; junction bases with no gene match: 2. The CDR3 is CASSLGTSGRGEQFF. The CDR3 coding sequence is TGTGCCAGCAGCTTAGGGACTAGCGGGAGGGGGGAGCAGTTCTTC.

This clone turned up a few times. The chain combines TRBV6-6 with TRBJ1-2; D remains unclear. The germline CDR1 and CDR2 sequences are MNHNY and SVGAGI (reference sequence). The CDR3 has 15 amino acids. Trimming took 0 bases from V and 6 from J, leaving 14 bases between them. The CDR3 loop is CASSYSNVGENGYTF. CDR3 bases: TGTGCCAGCAGTTACTCGAACGTGGGCGAGAATGGCTACACCTTC.

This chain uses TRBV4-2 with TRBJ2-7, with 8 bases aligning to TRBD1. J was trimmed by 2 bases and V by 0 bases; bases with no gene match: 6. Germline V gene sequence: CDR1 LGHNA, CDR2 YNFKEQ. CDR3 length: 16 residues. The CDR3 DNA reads TGTGCCAGCAGCCAAGATTTACAGGGGGGAGCCTACGAGCAGTACTTC. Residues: CASSQDLQGGAYEQYF.

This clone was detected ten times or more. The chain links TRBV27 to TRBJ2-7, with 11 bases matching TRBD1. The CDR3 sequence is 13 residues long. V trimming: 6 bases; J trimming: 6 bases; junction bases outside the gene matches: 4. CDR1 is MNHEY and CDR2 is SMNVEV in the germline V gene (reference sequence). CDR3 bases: TGTGCCAGCAGAGGGACAGGGGGACTCGAGCAGTACTTC. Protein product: CASRGTGGLEQYF.

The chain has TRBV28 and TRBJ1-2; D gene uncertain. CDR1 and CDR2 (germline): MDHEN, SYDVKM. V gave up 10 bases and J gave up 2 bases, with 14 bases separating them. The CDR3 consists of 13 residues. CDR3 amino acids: CAIEANRNYGYTF. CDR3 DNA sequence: TGTGCCATCGAAGCTAACCGAAACTATGGCTACACCTTC.

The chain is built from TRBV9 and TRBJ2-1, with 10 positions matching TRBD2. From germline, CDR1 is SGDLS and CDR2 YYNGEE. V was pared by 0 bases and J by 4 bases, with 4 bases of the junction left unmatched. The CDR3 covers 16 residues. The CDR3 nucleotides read TGTGCCAGCAGCGTAGGTCCTAGCGGGGGATACAATGAGCAGTTCTTC. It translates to CASSVGPSGGYNEQFF.

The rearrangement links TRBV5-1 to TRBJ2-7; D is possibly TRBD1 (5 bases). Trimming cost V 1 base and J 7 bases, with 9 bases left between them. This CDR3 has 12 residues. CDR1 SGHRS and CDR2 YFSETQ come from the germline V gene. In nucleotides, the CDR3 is TGCGCCAGCAGCTTGAGGGGTTTAGAGCAGTACTTC. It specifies CASSLRGLEQYF. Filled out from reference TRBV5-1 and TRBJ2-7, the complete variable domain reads KAGVTQTPRYLIKTRGQQVTLSCSPISGHRSVSWYQQTPGQGLQFLFEYFSETQRNKGNFPGRFSGRQFSNSRSEMNVSTLELGDSALYLCASSLRGLEQYFGPGTRLTVT.

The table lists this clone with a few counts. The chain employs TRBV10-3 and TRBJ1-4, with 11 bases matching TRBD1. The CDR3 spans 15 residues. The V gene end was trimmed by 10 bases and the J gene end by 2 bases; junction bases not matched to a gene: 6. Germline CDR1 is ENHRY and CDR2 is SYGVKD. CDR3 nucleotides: TGTGCCACCCGAGGACAGGGGGCTACTAATGAAAAACTGTTTTTT. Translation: CATRGQGATNEKLFF.

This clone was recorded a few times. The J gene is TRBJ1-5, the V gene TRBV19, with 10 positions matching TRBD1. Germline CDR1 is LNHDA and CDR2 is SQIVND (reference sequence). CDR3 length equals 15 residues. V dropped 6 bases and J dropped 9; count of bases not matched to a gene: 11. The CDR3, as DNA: TGTGCCAGTAGAGAGACCGGGACAGGGGTTCCGCCCCAGCATTTT. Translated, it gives CASRETGTGVPPQHF. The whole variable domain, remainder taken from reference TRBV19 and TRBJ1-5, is DGGITQSPKYLFRKEGQNVTLSCEQNLNHDAMYWYRQDPGQGLRLIYYSQIVNDFQKGDIAEGYSVSREKKESFPLTVTSAQKNPTAFYLCASRETGTGVPPQHFGDGTRLSIL.

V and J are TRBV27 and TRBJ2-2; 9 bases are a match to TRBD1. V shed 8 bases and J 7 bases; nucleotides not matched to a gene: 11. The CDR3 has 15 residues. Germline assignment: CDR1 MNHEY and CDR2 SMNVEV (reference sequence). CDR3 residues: CASSGDRAFGGELFF. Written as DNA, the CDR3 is TGTGCCAGCTCAGGGGACAGGGCTTTTGGCGGGGAGCTGTTTTTT.

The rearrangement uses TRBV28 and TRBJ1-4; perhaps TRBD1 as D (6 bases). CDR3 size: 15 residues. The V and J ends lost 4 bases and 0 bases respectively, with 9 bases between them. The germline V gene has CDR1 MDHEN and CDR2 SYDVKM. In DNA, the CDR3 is TGTGCCAGCAGTTCCACAGGGTCAACTAATGAAAAACTGTTTTTT. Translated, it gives CASSSTGSTNEKLFF.

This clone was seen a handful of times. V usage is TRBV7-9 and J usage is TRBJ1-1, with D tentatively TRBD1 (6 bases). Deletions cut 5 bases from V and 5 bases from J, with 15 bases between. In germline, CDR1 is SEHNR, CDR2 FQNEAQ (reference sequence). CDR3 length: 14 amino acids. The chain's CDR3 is CASSQLWQGTEAFF. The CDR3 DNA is TGTGCCAGCAGCCAGCTTTGGCAGGGGACTGAAGCTTTCTTT.

CDR3 region: CASRPGQGRSDTQYF. As DNA, the CDR3 is TGCGCCAGCCGTCCAGGACAGGGTAGATCAGATACGCAGTATTTT. This chain connects TRBV5-1 to TRBJ2-3; the match to TRBD1 covers 8 bases. V was pared by 7 bases and J by 4 bases, with 11 bases of the junction left unmatched. This CDR3 has 15 residues. Per germline, CDR1 SGHRS and CDR2 YFSETQ. Full variable domain (remainder filled in from reference TRBV5-1 and TRBJ2-3): KAGVTQTPRYLIKTRGQQVTLSCSPISGHRSVSWYQQTPGQGLQFLFEYFSETQRNKGNFPGRFSGRQFSNSRSEMNVSTLELGDSALYLCASRPGQGRSDTQYFGPGTRLTVL.

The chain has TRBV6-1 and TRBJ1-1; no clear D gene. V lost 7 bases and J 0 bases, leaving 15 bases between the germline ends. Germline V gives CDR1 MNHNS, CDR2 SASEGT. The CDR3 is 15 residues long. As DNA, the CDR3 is TGTGCCAGCAAACGGGTCTCTTTTATGAACACTGAAGCTTTCTTT. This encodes CASKRVSFMNTEAFF.

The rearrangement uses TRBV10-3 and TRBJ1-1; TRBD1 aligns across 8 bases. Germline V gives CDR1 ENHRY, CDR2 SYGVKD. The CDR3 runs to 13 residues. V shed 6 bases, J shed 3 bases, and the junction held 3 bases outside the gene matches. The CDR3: CAISSTGDTEAFF. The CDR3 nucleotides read TGTGCCATCAGCTCGACAGGGGACACTGAAGCTTTCTTT.

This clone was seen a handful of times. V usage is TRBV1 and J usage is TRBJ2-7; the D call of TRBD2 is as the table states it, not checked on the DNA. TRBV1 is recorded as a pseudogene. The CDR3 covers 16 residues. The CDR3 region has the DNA TGCACCAGCAGCCGCCAAGCCGCGGGCCTCTCCTACGAGCAGTACTTC. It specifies CTSSRQAAGLSYEQYF.

Here the CDR3 reads CASSVGSGRARKETQYF. DNA for the CDR3: TGTGCCAGCAGCGTAGGTAGCGGGAGGGCCCGTAAGGAGACCCAGTACTTC. The rearrangement uses TRBV9 and TRBJ2-5, with 11 bases that match TRBD2. Unmatched junction bases numbered 9, after V lost 0 bases and J lost 5 bases. CDR3 size: 17 residues. The germline CDR1 and CDR2 sequences are SGDLS and YYNGEE.

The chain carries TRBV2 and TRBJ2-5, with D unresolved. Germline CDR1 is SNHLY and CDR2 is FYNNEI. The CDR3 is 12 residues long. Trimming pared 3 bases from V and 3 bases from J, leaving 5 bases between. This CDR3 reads CASSEQKETQYF. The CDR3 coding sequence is TGTGCCAGCAGTGAGCAGAAAGAGACCCAGTACTTC. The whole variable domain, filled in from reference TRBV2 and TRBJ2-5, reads EPEVTQTPSHQVTQMGQEVILRCVPISNHLYFYWYRQILGQKVEFLVSFYNNEISEKSEIFDDQFSVERPDGSNFTLKIRSTKLEDSAMYFCASSEQKETQYFGPGTRLLVL.

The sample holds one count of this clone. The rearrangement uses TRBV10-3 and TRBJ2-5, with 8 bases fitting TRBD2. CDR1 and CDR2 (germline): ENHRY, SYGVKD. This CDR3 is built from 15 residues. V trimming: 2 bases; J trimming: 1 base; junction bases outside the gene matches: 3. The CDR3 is CAISELRGGQETQYF. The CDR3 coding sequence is TGTGCCATCAGTGAGCTTCGGGGGGGCCAAGAGACCCAGTACTTC.